This entry lists 7 T cell receptor beta chains sequenced from one sample in a study of blood T cell repertoires in COVID-19. The assay was immunoSEQ multiplex PCR, and TCRdb's table has in-frame clones only and misses some. The table has tens of thousands of clones, 65% to 90% seen once. The sample consisted of peripheral blood. These receptors all come from a human donor in a cohort sampled during active COVID-19.

The V gene is TRBV3-1 (or the pseudogene TRBV3-2), the J gene TRBJ1-6; the D is unclear. Trimming cost V 0 bases and J 7 bases, with 7 bases left between them. Germline V gene data show CDR1 as LGHDT and CDR2 as YNNKEL (reference sequence). The CDR3 sequence is 14 residues long. The chain's CDR3 is CASSQDSVNSPLHF. The CDR3 DNA sequence: TGTGCCAGCAGCCAAGATTCCGTAAATTCACCCCTCCACTTT.

The chain links TRBV28 to TRBJ1-1; D is undetermined. The V gene's germline CDR1 is MDHEN and CDR2 SYDVKM. CDR3 length: 12 amino acids. The V and J ends lost 5 bases and 10 bases respectively, with 14 bases between them. CDR3 DNA: TGTGCCAGCAGTCAGCGGCCGGGAGGAGCTTTCTTT. Protein product: CASSQRPGGAFF.

The chain recombines TRBV15 with TRBJ1-4; D possibly corresponds to TRBD1 (6 bases). This CDR3 is built from 16 residues. CDR1 and CDR2 (germline): LNHNV, YYDKDF (reference sequence). The germline V and J ends were trimmed by 3 bases and 7 bases, with 18 bases remaining between them. The CDR3 reads CATSSGNRVVSEKLFF. CDR3 in DNA: TGTGCCACCAGCAGTGGAAACAGGGTGGTCAGTGAAAAACTGTTTTTT.

This clone occurred once. The chain employs TRBV18 and TRBJ2-1; 8 nucleotides agree with TRBD2. This CDR3 is 18 amino acids long. J gave up 5 bases and V 6 bases, and 18 bases lay outside the gene matches. The V gene's germline CDR1 is KGHSH and CDR2 LQKENI. CDR3 coding DNA: TGTGCCAGCTCCCGGGCTTACGCGGGAGGAGGAAGGGACAATGAGCAGTTCTTC. Protein product: CASSRAYAGGGRDNEQFF.

This chain uses TRBV27 with TRBJ2-1; 7 nucleotides agree with TRBD1. CDR1 is MNHEY, CDR2 SMNVEV, per germline (reference sequence). J was trimmed by 3 bases and V by 3 bases; bases with no gene match: 2. The CDR3 spans 14 residues. As DNA, the CDR3 is TGTGCCAGCAGTTTGACAGGGAACTACAATGAGCAGTTCTTC. It translates to CASSLTGNYNEQFF.

The genes are TRBV3-1 (or the pseudogene TRBV3-2) and TRBJ2-4; no clear D gene. The V and J ends lost 1 base and 0 bases respectively, with 10 bases between them. The CDR3 contains 16 residues. Germline V lookup: CDR1 LGHDT, CDR2 YNNKEL (reference sequence). CDR3 in DNA: TGTGCCAGCAGCCAAGGCAGGCTCCTAGCCAAAAACATTCAGTACTTC. It yields the protein CASSQGRLLAKNIQYF.

The chain employs TRBV4-1 and TRBJ1-3; the D is unclear. Germline loops: CDR1 MGHRA, CDR2 YSYEKL. The CDR3 has 16 amino acids. The V and J ends lost 1 base and 0 bases respectively, with 10 bases between them. CDR3 in DNA: TGCGCCAGCAGCCAAGTTATACCCAGCTCTGGAAACACCATATATTTT. As protein: CASSQVIPSSGNTIYF.